This T cell receptor beta chain was found in a study of blood T cell repertoires in COVID-19. Study overall: Sites across the United States, Italy and Spain contributed samples from acute and convalescent COVID-19. Sample material is recorded as cDNA or gDNA derived from T cells, B-cell-depleted T cells, or PBMCs.

Cohort placement rested on clinical history that participants reported themselves. Individuals in the exposed group had encountered a COVID-19 case within 2 weeks preceding study entry. The data were produced by immunoSEQ multiplex PCR, yet TCRdb's version contains in-frame clones alone and is incomplete. The sample lists 200,000 to 250,000 clones; 80% to 90% were seen once. The germline V gene encodes CDR1 SGHDN and CDR2 FVKESK. This CDR3 spans 12 amino acids. V was pared by 4 bases and J by 14 bases, with 17 bases between. The chain carries TRBV14 and TRBJ1-2; D is uncertain. This clonotype originated in a woman aged 25 to 39 who had been exposed to COVID-19. Input material: PBMCs or T cells enriched from blood (not recorded which). The DNA of the CDR3 is TGTGCCAGCAGCCTAGGCGGCTTGTCTGGGACCTTC. Translation gives CASSLGGLSGTF.